Sequencing of this T cell receptor (beta chain) was carried out in a study of Graves' ophthalmopathy and Graves' hyperthyroidism. For repertoire sequencing, the TCR beta CDR3 regions were amplified from RNA transcripts. HTBI-primed first-round RT-PCR preceded second-round multiplex PCR. MiXCR, applied by TCRdb to the multiplex PCR reads, yields one record per CDR3 protein. The table includes about 220,000 distinct CDR3 sequences, roughly a fifth detected once. This clonotype was found many times. V was pared by 3 bases and J by 6 bases, with 13 bases of the junction left unmatched. The length of the CDR3 is 15 residues. Looked up from germline, CDR1 is SQVTM and CDR2 is ANQGSEA. An approximately 10 ml volume of fresh peripheral blood provided the PBMCs.

The rearrangement uses TRBV29-1 and TRBJ1-2; 7 positions match TRBD1. This receptor was taken from a woman between 50 and 59 years old with Graves' ophthalmopathy. Sequenced: peripheral blood. In DNA form, the CDR3 reads TGCAGCGTTGATGAGGCACGGACAGGACGGAATGGCTACACCTTC. It encodes CSVDEARTGRNGYTF.